The entry below describes one T cell receptor beta chain. This record belongs to a study of blood T cell repertoires in COVID-19. Study as a whole: Donors in the United States, Italy and Spain gave samples during acute or convalescent COVID-19. PBMCs, B-cell-depleted T cells, or T cells provided the cDNA or gDNA that made up the material.

In the authors' methods: From reference gene primer amplification, estimates of nucleated cell counts were derived. Profiled with immunoSEQ multiplex PCR; TCRdb holds only in-frame clones, not every one. D and trimming come from the DNA, and the V and J calls and clone size come from that table. In the table there are 35,000 to 50,000 clones, 88% of which are singletons. The CDR3 is 13 amino acids. The J segment lost 7 bases and the V segment lost 8 bases, leaving 9 bases of the junction unmatched. The V gene's germline CDR1 is SNHLY and CDR2 FYNNEI. J is TRBJ2-7 and V is TRBV2, with TRBD1 matching 9 bases. The TCR comes from a human donor in a cohort sampled during active COVID-19. The sequencing input was peripheral blood. The CDR3 protein is CASGGTGSGEQYF. CDR3 sequence (DNA): TGTGCCAGCGGTGGGACAGGGTCGGGGGAGCAGTACTTC.